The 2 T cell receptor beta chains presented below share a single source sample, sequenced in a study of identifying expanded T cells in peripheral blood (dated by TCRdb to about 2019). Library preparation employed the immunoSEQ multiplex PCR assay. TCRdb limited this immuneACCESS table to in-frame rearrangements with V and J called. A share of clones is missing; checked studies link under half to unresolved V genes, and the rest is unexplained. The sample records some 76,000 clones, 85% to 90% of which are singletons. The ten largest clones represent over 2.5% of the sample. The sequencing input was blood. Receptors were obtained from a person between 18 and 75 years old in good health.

The CDR3: CASSTTADSNEQFF. CDR3 DNA: TGTGCCAGCAGCACGACAGCCGACTCAAATGAGCAGTTCTTC. This chain uses TRBV7-9 with TRBJ2-1; D possibly corresponds to TRBD1 (5 bases). Between the trimmed V and J ends, which lost 5 bases and 7 bases, there was a span of 15 bases. Germline CDR1 SEHNR, CDR2 FQNEAQ (reference sequence). There are 14 residues in the CDR3.

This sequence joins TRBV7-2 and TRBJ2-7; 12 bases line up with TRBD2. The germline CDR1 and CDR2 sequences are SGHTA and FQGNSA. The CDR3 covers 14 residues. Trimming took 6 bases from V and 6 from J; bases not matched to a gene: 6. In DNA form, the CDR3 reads TGTGCCAGCAGTCCTAGCGGGGGGGCGGGCGAGCAGTACTTC. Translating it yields CASSPSGGAGEQYF.